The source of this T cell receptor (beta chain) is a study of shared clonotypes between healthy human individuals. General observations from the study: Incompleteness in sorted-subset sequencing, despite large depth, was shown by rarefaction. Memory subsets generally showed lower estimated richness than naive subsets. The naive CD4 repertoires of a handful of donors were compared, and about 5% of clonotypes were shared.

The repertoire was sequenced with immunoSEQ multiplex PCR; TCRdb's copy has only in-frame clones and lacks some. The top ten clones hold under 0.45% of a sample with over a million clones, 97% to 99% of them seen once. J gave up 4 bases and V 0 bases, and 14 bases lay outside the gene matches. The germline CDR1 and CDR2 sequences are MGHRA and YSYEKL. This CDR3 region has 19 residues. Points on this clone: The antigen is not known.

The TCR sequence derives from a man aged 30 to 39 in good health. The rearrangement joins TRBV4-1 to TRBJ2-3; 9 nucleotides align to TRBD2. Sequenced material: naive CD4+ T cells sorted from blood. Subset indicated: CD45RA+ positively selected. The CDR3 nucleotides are TGCGCCAGCAGCCAAGAAGGGCTAGCGGGATTTCAAGGGGCAGATACGCAGTATTTT. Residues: CASSQEGLAGFQGADTQYF.